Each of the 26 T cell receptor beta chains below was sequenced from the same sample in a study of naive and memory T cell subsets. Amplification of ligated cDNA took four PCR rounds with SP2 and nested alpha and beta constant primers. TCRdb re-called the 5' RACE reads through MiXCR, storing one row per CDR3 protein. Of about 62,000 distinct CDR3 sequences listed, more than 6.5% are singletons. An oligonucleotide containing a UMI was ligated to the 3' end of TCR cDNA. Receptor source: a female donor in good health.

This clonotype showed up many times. The CDR3 DNA sequence: TGCAGCGCCGCCTTGACAGGGAGCAATCAGCCCCAGCATTTT. Protein: CSAALTGSNQPQHF. This chain uses TRBV29-1 with TRBJ1-5, with 7 nucleotides matching TRBD1. V was pared by 7 bases and J by 1 base, with 7 bases of the junction left unmatched. CDR3 length equals 14 residues. Germline V CDR1 and CDR2: SQVTM, ANQGSEA.

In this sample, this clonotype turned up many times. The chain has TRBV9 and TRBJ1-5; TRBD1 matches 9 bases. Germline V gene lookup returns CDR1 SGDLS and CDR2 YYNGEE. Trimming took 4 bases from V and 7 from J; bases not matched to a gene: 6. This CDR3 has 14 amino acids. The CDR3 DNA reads TGTGCCAGCAGCTCTGGGACAGGGCACCAGCCCCAGCATTTT. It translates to CASSSGTGHQPQHF. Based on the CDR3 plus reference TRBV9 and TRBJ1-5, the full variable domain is DSGVTQTPKHLITATGQRVTLRCSPRSGDLSVYWYQQSLDQGLQFLIQYYNGEERAKGNILERFSAQQFPDLHSELNLSSLELGDSALYFCASSSGTGHQPQHFGDGTRLSIL.

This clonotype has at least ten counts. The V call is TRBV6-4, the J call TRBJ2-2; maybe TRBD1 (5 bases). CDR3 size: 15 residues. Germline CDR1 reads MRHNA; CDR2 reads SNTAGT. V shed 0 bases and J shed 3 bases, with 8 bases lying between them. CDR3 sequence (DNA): TGTGCCAGCAGTGACTCAGGGGCCGACACCGGGGAGCTGTTTTTT. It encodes CASSDSGADTGELFF.

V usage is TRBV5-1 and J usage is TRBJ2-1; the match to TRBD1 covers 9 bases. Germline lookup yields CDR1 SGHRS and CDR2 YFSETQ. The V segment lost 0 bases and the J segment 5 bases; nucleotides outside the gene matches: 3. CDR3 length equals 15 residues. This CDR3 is CASSLGQGEHNEQFF. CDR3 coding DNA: TGCGCCAGCAGCTTGGGACAGGGGGAACACAATGAGCAGTTCTTC.

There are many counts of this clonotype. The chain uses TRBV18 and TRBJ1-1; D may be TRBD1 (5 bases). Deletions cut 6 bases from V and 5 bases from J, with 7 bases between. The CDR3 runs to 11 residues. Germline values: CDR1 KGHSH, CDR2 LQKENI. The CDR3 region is CASSGDTEAFF. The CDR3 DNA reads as TGTGCCAGCTCGGGGGATACTGAAGCTTTCTTT.

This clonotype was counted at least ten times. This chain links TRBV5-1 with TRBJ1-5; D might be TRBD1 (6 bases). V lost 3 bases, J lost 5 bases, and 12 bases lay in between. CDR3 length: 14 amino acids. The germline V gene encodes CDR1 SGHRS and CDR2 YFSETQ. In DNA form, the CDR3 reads TGCGCCAGCAGCTCCGGCCCAGGGGATCAGCCCCAGCATTTT. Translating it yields CASSSGPGDQPQHF.

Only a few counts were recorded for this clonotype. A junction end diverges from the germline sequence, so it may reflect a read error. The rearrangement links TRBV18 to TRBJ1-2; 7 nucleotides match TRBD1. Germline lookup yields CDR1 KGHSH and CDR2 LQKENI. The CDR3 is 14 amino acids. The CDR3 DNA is TGTGCCAGCTCACCATTAAACAGGGGACATGGCGACACCTTC. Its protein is CASSPLNRGHGDTF.

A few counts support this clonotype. In DNA, the CDR3 is TGTGCCAGCAGTGGGGATGCCCCATTCTACGAGCAGTACTTC. It codes for CASSGDAPFYEQYF. The chain links TRBV25-1 to TRBJ2-7; D is uncertain. The CDR3 spans 14 residues. CDR1 MGHDK and CDR2 SYGVNS come from the germline V gene. The germline V and J ends were trimmed by 4 bases and 3 bases, with 13 bases remaining between them.

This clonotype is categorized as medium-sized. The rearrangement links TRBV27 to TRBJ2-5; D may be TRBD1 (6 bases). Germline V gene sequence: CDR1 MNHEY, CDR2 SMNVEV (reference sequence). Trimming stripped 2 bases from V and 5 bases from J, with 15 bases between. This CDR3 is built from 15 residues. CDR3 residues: CASSLTGSYGETQYF. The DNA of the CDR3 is TGTGCCAGCAGTTTAACAGGGTCCTATGGCGAGACCCAGTACTTC.

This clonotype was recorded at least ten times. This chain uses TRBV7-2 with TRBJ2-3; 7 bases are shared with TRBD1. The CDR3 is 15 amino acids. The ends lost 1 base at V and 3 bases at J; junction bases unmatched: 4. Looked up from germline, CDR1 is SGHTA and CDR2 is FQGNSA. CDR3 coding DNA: TGTGCCAGCAGCTTAGAGGGCAGGGGGACAGATACGCAGTATTTT. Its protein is CASSLEGRGTDTQYF. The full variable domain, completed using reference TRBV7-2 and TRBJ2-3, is GAGVSQSPSNKVTEKGKDVELRCDPISGHTALYWYRQSLGQGLEFLIYFQGNSAPDKSGLPSDRFSAERTGGSVSTLTIQRTQQEDSAVYLCASSLEGRGTDTQYFGPGTRLTVL.

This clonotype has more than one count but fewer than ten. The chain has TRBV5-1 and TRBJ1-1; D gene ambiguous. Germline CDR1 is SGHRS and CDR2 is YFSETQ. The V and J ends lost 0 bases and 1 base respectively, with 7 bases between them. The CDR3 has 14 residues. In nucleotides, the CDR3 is TGCGCCAGCAGCTTGGCCGACACGAACACTGAAGCTTTCTTT. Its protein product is CASSLADTNTEAFF.

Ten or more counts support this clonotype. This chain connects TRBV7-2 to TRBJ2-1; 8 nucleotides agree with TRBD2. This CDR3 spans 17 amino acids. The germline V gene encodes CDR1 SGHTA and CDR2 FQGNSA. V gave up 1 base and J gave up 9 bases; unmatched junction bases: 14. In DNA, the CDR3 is TGTGCCAGCAGCTTAGGCCCCACAGGACTAGCCAGAAGTGAGCAGTTCTTC. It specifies CASSLGPTGLARSEQFF.

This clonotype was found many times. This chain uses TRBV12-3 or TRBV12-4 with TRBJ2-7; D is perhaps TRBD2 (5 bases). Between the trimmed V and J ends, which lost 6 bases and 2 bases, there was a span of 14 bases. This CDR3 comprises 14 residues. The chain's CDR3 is CASSPPRVPYEQYF. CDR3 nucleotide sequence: TGTGCCAGCAGCCCCCCGAGGGTTCCCTACGAGCAGTACTTC.

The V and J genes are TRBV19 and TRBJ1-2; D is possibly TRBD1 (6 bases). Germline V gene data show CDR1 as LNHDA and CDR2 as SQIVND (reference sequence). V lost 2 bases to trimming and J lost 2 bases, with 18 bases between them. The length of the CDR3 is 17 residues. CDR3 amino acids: CASSILPGQKTNYGYTF. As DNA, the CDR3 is TGTGCCAGTAGTATATTACCTGGACAGAAAACCAACTATGGCTACACCTTC.

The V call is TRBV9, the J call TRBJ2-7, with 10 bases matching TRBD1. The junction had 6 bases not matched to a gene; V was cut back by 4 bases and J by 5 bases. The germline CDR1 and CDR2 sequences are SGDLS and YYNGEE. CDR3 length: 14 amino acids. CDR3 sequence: CASSPGQGSHEQYF. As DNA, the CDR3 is TGTGCCAGCAGCCCGGGACAGGGGAGTCACGAGCAGTACTTC.

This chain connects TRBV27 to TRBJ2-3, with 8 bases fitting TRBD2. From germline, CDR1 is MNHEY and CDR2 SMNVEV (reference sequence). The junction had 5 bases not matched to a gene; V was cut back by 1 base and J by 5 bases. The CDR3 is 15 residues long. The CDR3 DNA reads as TGTGCCAGCAGTTTATGGAGCGGGGGAGAAGATACGCAGTATTTT. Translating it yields CASSLWSGGEDTQYF.

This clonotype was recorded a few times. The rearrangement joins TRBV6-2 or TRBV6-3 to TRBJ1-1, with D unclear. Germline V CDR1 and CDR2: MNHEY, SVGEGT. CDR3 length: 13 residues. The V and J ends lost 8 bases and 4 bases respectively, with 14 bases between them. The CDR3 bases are TGTGCCAGCTATGATCCGCCGGTCACTGAAGCTTTCTTT. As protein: CASYDPPVTEAFF.

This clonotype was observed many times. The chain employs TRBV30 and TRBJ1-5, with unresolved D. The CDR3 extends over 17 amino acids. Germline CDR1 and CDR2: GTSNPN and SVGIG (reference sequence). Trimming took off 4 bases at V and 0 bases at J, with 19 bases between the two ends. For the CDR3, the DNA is TGTGCCTGGACCCTTTTGCCGAGGCAGATTAGCAATCAGCCCCAGCATTTT. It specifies CAWTLLPRQISNQPQHF.

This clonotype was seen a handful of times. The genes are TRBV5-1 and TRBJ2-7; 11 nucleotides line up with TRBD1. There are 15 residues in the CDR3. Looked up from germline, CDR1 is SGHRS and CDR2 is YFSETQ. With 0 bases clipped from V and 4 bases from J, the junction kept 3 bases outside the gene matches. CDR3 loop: CASSLAGQGAYEQYF. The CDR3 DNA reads TGCGCCAGCAGCTTGGCCGGACAGGGGGCTTACGAGCAGTACTTC.

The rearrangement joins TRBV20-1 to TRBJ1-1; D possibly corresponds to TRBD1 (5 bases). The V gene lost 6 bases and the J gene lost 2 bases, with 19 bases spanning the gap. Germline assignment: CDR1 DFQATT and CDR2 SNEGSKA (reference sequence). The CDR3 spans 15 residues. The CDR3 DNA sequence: TGCAGTGCCCTATCCAGACAGCAACAAAACACTGAAGCTTTCTTT. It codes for CSALSRQQQNTEAFF.

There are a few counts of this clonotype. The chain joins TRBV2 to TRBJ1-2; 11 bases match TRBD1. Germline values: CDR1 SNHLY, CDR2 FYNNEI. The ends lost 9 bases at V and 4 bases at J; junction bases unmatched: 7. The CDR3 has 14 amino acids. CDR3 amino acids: CARGGTGGGYGYTF. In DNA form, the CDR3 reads TGTGCCAGAGGAGGGACAGGGGGGGGCTATGGCTACACCTTC.

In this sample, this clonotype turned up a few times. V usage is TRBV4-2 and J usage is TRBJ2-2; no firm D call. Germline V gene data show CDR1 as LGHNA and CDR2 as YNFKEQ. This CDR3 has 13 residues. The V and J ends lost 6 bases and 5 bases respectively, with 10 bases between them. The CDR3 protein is CASRPASTGELFF. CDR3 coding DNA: TGTGCCAGCAGACCTGCCTCGACCGGGGAGCTGTTTTTT.

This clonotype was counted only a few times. The CDR3 is CASSPGDRGTYGYTF. Written as DNA, the CDR3 is TGTGCCAGCAGTCCGGGGGACAGGGGGACCTATGGCTACACCTTC. The chain couples TRBV28 to TRBJ1-2; 11 bases align to TRBD1. This CDR3 has 15 amino acids. Trimming removed 5 bases from V and 4 bases from J; junction bases left unmatched: 6. From germline, CDR1 is MDHEN and CDR2 SYDVKM.

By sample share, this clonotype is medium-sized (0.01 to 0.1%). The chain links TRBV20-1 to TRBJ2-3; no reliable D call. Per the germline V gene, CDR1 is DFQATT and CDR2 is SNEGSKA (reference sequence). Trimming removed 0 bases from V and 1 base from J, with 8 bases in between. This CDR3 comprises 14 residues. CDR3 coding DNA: TGCAGTGCTAGAGATCTGGCAGGCACAGATACGCAGTATTTT. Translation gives CSARDLAGTDTQYF.

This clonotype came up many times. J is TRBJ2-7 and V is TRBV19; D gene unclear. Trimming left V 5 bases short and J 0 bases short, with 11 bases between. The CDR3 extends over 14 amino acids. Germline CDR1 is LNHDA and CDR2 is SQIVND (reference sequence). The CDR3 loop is CASSWGKHSYEQYF. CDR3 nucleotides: TGTGCCAGTAGTTGGGGAAAGCACTCCTACGAGCAGTACTTC.

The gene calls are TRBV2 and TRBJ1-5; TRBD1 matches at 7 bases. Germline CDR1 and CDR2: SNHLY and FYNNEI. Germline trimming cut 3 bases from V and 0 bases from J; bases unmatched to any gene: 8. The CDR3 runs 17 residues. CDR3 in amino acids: CASSDGRGRNSNQPQHF. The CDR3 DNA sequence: TGTGCCAGCAGTGACGGCAGGGGGAGAAATAGCAATCAGCCCCAGCATTTT. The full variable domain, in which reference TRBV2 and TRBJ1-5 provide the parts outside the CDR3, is EPEVTQTPSHQVTQMGQEVILRCVPISNHLYFYWYRQILGQKVEFLVSFYNNEISEKSEIFDDQFSVERPDGSNFTLKIRSTKLEDSAMYFCASSDGRGRNSNQPQHFGDGTRLSIL.